The 22 T cell receptor beta chains reported below all come from one sample, sequenced in a study of shared clonotypes between healthy human individuals. Libraries were prepared by immunoSEQ multiplex PCR; TCRdb keeps only in-frame clonotypes and omits some of them. The sample records a few million clones, around 95% being singletons. Naivety among CD8 cells was defined by CD45RO negativity and positive CCR7 selection, thereby excluding terminally differentiated effector memory CD45RA+ cells. Material for sequencing was naive CD8+ T cells from PBMCs. Receptors were obtained from a young man in good health. Some clones in this sample may be carry-over from other donors' samples.

In its sample, this clone was seen once. The chain employs TRBV5-4 and TRBJ2-4; tentatively, D is TRBD2 (5 bases). CDR3 length: 13 amino acids. V was cut by 7 bases and J by 12 bases, with 20 bases left in between. Germline lookup yields CDR1 SGHNT and CDR2 YYREEE (reference sequence). CDR3 sequence: CASGDGAGGTQYF. As DNA, the CDR3 is TGTGCCAGCGGGGATGGTGCCGGAGGCACTCAGTACTTC.

The rearrangement links TRBV28 to TRBJ1-3, with D hard to call. There are 12 residues in the CDR3. In germline, CDR1 is MDHEN, CDR2 SYDVKM. Trimming stripped 4 bases from V and 8 bases from J, with 9 bases between. CDR3 region: CASSSSGDTIYF. The CDR3 DNA sequence: TGTGCCAGCAGTTCGTCCGGGGACACCATATATTTT.

The chain uses TRBV27 and TRBJ2-1; 10 bases line up with TRBD2. Per germline, CDR1 MNHEY and CDR2 SMNVEV (reference sequence). This CDR3 region has 15 residues. Unmatched junction bases numbered 9, after V lost 4 bases and J lost 9 bases. Written as DNA, the CDR3 is TGTGCCAGCAGTTCTTTAGCGGGAGGTCGCGGTGAGCAGTTCTTC. Residues: CASSSLAGGRGEQFF.

J is TRBJ2-1 and V is TRBV28, with TRBD1 matching over 7 bases. The CDR3 totals 15 residues. CDR1 and CDR2 (germline): MDHEN, SYDVKM. V was clipped by 6 bases and J by 1 base; unmatched bases: 6. CDR3 loop: CASRRTGASYNEQFF. In DNA form, the CDR3 reads TGTGCCAGCAGACGGACAGGTGCTTCCTACAATGAGCAGTTCTTC.

This chain connects TRBV5-1 to TRBJ2-1, with unresolved D. Germline-derived CDR1 and CDR2 are SGHRS and YFSETQ. The V and J ends lost 5 bases and 5 bases respectively, with 11 bases between them. The CDR3 loop spans 13 amino acids. CDR3 sequence (DNA): TGCGCCAGCAGATCGTGGGAAAACAATGAGCAGTTCTTC. Protein sequence: CASRSWENNEQFF.

This rearrangement joins TRBV6-6 to TRBJ2-7, with D perhaps matching TRBD1 (6 bases). CDR1 is MNHNY, CDR2 SVGAGI, per germline (reference sequence). This CDR3 is built from 16 residues. V was shortened by 2 bases and J by 1 base, with 15 bases between the two germline ends. CDR3 DNA: TGTGCCAGCAGTTACGCTGGGACACCTGGATCCTACGAGCAGTACTTC. This codes for CASSYAGTPGSYEQYF.

The chain has TRBV5-5 and TRBJ2-1, with D hard to call. The CDR3 sequence is 13 residues long. From germline, CDR1 is SGHKS and CDR2 YYEKEE (reference sequence). Trimming left V 9 bases short and J 0 bases short, with 10 bases between. The chain's CDR3 is CATTESSYNEQFF. Written as DNA, the CDR3 is TGTGCCACCACCGAGAGCTCCTACAATGAGCAGTTCTTC.

The chain uses TRBV9 and TRBJ2-3; 14 nucleotides align to TRBD2. CDR3 length equals 17 residues. V trimming: 3 bases; J trimming: 6 bases; junction bases outside the gene matches: 9. From germline, CDR1 is SGDLS and CDR2 YYNGEE. The CDR3 nucleotides are TGTGCCAGCAGCGCCGGGGGACTAGCGGGAGTTGCGGATACGCAGTATTTT. It yields the protein CASSAGGLAGVADTQYF.

Regarding this clone: Other nucleotide sequences from this sample produce the same CDR3. J is TRBJ2-2 and V is TRBV27; D remains unclear. Per germline, CDR1 MNHEY and CDR2 SMNVEV (reference sequence). The CDR3 loop spans 13 amino acids. With 5 bases removed from V and 5 bases from J, the gap between germline ends came to 9 bases. CDR3 sequence (DNA): TGTGCCAGCAGTACTTTAGGTACCGGGGAGCTGTTTTTT. This translates into CASSTLGTGELFF.

This sequence joins TRBV10-3 and TRBJ2-7; 8 nucleotides align to TRBD2. V shed 8 bases, J shed 6 bases, and the junction held 9 bases outside the gene matches. In germline, CDR1 is ENHRY, CDR2 SYGVKD. The CDR3 runs to 13 residues. The CDR3 is CAIHSGTSGEQYF. Here the CDR3 DNA reads TGTGCCATCCATTCCGGGACTAGTGGCGAGCAGTACTTC.

V gene TRBV14 combines with J gene TRBJ2-3; 11 nucleotides agree with TRBD2. In germline, CDR1 is SGHDN, CDR2 FVKESK. J lost 6 bases, V lost 0 bases, and 8 bases had no gene match. The CDR3 has 17 amino acids. The CDR3 DNA follows: TGTGCCAGCAGCCAAGAATTACTAGCGGGAGTTTGGGATACGCAGTATTTT. As protein: CASSQELLAGVWDTQYF.

The chain is built from TRBV7-9 and TRBJ2-7; D may match TRBD1 or TRBD2 (6 bases each). The V end was cut by 5 bases, the J end by 4 bases, with 9 bases between. CDR3 length equals 12 residues. Germline loops: CDR1 SEHNR, CDR2 FQNEAQ (reference sequence). CDR3 residues: CASSKGGYEQYF. CDR3 DNA sequence: TGTGCCAGCAGCAAAGGGGGGTACGAGCAGTACTTC.

This clone was picked up one time. The rearrangement uses TRBV13 and TRBJ1-1; no definite D call. Trimming removed 4 bases at V and 4 bases at J, with 16 bases between. CDR1 and CDR2 from the germline V gene are PRHDT and FYEKMQ (reference sequence). The CDR3 extends over 15 amino acids. This chain's CDR3 is CASSSGPEVGTEAFF. The CDR3 nucleotides read TGTGCCAGCAGCTCCGGACCGGAGGTGGGCACTGAAGCTTTCTTT.

On this clone itself: The sample holds other DNA sequences that translate to the same CDR3. The V gene is TRBV2, the J gene TRBJ2-7; D is undetermined. The CDR3 is 12 amino acids. V lost 6 bases and J lost 1, with 7 bases in between. From germline, CDR1 is SNHLY and CDR2 FYNNEI. The CDR3 is CASRGGSYEQYF. The CDR3 nucleotides read TGTGCCAGCAGAGGCGGATCCTACGAGCAGTACTTC.

V and J are TRBV7-9 and TRBJ2-5; 14 bases line up with TRBD2. This CDR3 has 16 residues. Per the germline V gene, CDR1 is SEHNR and CDR2 is FQNEAQ (reference sequence). V dropped 5 bases and J dropped 4; count of bases not matched to a gene: 6. CDR3 sequence: CASSKGLAGVGETQYF. In nucleotides, the CDR3 is TGTGCCAGCAGCAAGGGACTAGCGGGAGTTGGAGAGACCCAGTACTTC.

The chain employs TRBV27 and TRBJ2-7; perhaps TRBD2 as D (6 bases). Germline CDR1 is MNHEY and CDR2 is SMNVEV (reference sequence). The CDR3 length is 15 residues. V gave up 5 bases and J gave up 3 bases, with 17 bases separating them. Here the CDR3 reads CASSLAGTSVYEQYF. CDR3 coding DNA: TGTGCCAGCAGTCTCGCCGGGACTTCGGTCTACGAGCAGTACTTC.

This clone has a handful of counts. This chain connects TRBV4-2 to TRBJ1-4; possible D gene TRBD1, 5 bases. V was shortened by 0 bases and J by 4 bases, with 18 bases between the two germline ends. The length of the CDR3 is 18 residues. CDR1 and CDR2 (germline): LGHNA, YNFKEQ. The CDR3 nucleotides read TGTGCCAGCAGCCAAGAGGCGGCCGGGGACCAGATTAATGAAAAACTGTTTTTT. Amino acid sequence: CASSQEAAGDQINEKLFF.

In its sample, this clone was seen once. The gene calls are TRBV27 and TRBJ2-1; D unclear. The germline V gene has CDR1 MNHEY and CDR2 SMNVEV (reference sequence). The CDR3 totals 16 residues. Trimming took 6 bases from V and 5 from J, leaving 20 bases between them. The chain's CDR3 is CASRWTPGQVNNEQFF. DNA of the CDR3: TGTGCCAGCAGATGGACCCCTGGGCAGGTGAACAATGAGCAGTTCTTC.

As for this clone: This same CDR3 is encoded by further DNA sequences in the sample. This chain uses TRBV9 with TRBJ2-7; D perhaps matches TRBD2 (6 bases). The germline V gene has CDR1 SGDLS and CDR2 YYNGEE. CDR3 length: 14 residues. Deletions cut 3 bases from V and 4 bases from J, with 14 bases between. In DNA form, the CDR3 reads TGTGCCAGCAGCGACCGGGACTCAAGTTACGAGCAGTACTTC. Protein: CASSDRDSSYEQYF.

The gene calls are TRBV7-8 and TRBJ1-4; no reliable D call. Trimming took off 5 bases at V and 2 bases at J, with 9 bases between the two ends. Germline V gives CDR1 SGHVS, CDR2 FQNEAQ. The length of the CDR3 is 14 residues. The CDR3 nucleotides read TGTGCCAGCAGCCTACAGCATACTAATGAAAAACTGTTTTTT. This encodes CASSLQHTNEKLFF.

This clone was recorded only once. V is TRBV13 and J is TRBJ2-1; 9 bases map to TRBD2. The CDR3 length is 15 residues. Germline V gives CDR1 PRHDT, CDR2 FYEKMQ (reference sequence). Trimming cost V 0 bases and J 7 bases; bases outside gene matches: 4. The CDR3 protein is CASSLGREGKNEQFF. The CDR3, as DNA: TGTGCCAGCAGCTTAGGGCGGGAGGGCAAAAATGAGCAGTTCTTC.

The chain has TRBV11-2 and TRBJ2-5; D is ambiguous. The CDR3 has 15 amino acids. The germline V gene encodes CDR1 SGHAT and CDR2 FQNNGV. V shed 2 bases and J shed 5 bases, with 15 bases lying between them. The CDR3 sequence: CASSLSPVGVETQYF. The CDR3, as DNA: TGTGCCAGCAGCTTATCGCCTGTCGGTGTGGAGACCCAGTACTTC. Filled out from reference TRBV11-2 and TRBJ2-5, the complete variable domain reads EAGVAQSPRYKIIEKRQSVAFWCNPISGHATLYWYQQILGQGPKLLIQFQNNGVVDDSQLPKDRFSAERLKGVDSTLKIQPAKLEDSAVYLCASSLSPVGVETQYFGPGTRLLVL.